These 15 T cell receptor beta chains were sequenced from one sample in a study of shared clonotypes between healthy human individuals. Libraries were prepared by immunoSEQ multiplex PCR; TCRdb keeps only in-frame clonotypes and omits some of them. In the table there are approximately 1,500,000 clones, approximately 98% of which are singletons. The specimen was naive CD4+ T cells sorted from blood. The subset is: CD45RA+ positively selected. The source is a man between 25 and 39 years old in good health.

The chain combines TRBV11-3 with TRBJ2-1, with 12 positions matching TRBD2. The length of the CDR3 is 15 residues. In germline, CDR1 is SGHNT, CDR2 YENEEA. V lost 5 bases to trimming and J lost 6 bases; unmatched junction nucleotides: 5. The CDR3 is CASSPLAGGPNEQFF. As DNA, the CDR3 is TGTGCCAGCAGCCCCCTAGCGGGAGGGCCCAATGAGCAGTTCTTC.

The rearrangement joins TRBV9 to TRBJ2-2, with D perhaps TRBD2 (5 bases). From germline, CDR1 is SGDLS and CDR2 YYNGEE. Trimming removed 0 bases from V and 4 bases from J, with 10 bases in between. The CDR3 has 15 residues. This CDR3 reads CASSVVGDGTGELFF. The DNA of the CDR3 is TGTGCCAGCAGCGTAGTGGGAGACGGCACCGGGGAGCTGTTTTTT.

CDR3 amino acids: CASSLVAGTEETQYF. The CDR3 DNA reads as TGTGCCAGCAGCTTGGTTGCCGGGACAGAAGAGACCCAGTACTTC. The chain has TRBV5-6 and TRBJ2-5; TRBD1 agrees at 7 bases. In germline, CDR1 is SGHDT, CDR2 YYEEEE. The length of the CDR3 is 15 residues. V was pared by 0 bases and J by 3 bases, with 5 bases of the junction left unmatched.

The chain couples TRBV30 to TRBJ2-3; perhaps TRBD2 as D (5 bases). Trimming pared 2 bases from V and 1 base from J, leaving 10 bases between. This CDR3 comprises 14 residues. The germline gives CDR1 GTSNPN, CDR2 SVGIG (reference sequence). CDR3 in DNA: TGTGCCTGGAGTTTGTGGACTGGCACAGATACGCAGTATTTT. Translation gives CAWSLWTGTDTQYF.

The chain is built from TRBV11-2 and TRBJ1-1, with TRBD1 identical over 7 bases. The CDR3 contains 16 residues. Germline V gene lookup returns CDR1 SGHAT and CDR2 FQNNGV. V shed 2 bases, J shed 1 base, and the junction held 7 bases outside the gene matches. The CDR3 region has the DNA TGTGCCAGCAGCTTAATGAGGGGGCCCCCGAACACTGAAGCTTTCTTT. It specifies CASSLMRGPPNTEAFF.

The CDR3 loop is CASSLGSASGFSYEQYF. CDR3 sequence (DNA): TGTGCCAGCAGCTTAGGGTCGGCTAGCGGCTTCTCCTACGAGCAGTACTTC. The chain has TRBV7-8 and TRBJ2-7; 7 nucleotides align to TRBD2. CDR1 SGHVS and CDR2 FQNEAQ come from the germline V gene. This CDR3 is 17 amino acids long. V lost 1 base to trimming and J lost 0 bases; unmatched junction nucleotides: 9.

The chain links TRBV15 to TRBJ2-7, with TRBD1 matching over 7 bases. The germline CDR1 and CDR2 sequences are LNHNV and YYDKDF (reference sequence). J lost 3 bases, V lost 0 bases, and 5 bases had no gene match. The length of the CDR3 is 15 residues. CDR3 residues: CATSRDPAGGYEQYF. The CDR3 DNA is TGTGCCACCAGCAGAGATCCGGCAGGGGGCTACGAGCAGTACTTC.

This sequence joins TRBV6-6 and TRBJ2-4, with a weak D call TRBD1 (6 bases). The V gene lost 10 bases and the J gene lost 9 bases, with 13 bases spanning the gap. The V gene's germline CDR1 is MNHNY and CDR2 SVGAGI (reference sequence). This CDR3 is 11 amino acids long. For the CDR3, the DNA is TGTGCCACAAATAGAGGGGGCATTCAGTACTTC. Protein sequence: CATNRGGIQYF.

This chain links TRBV27 with TRBJ2-5; D gene uncertain. CDR1 is MNHEY, CDR2 SMNVEV, per germline (reference sequence). Trimming took 6 bases from V and 2 from J, leaving 10 bases between them. The CDR3 runs 13 residues. CDR3: CASRKVGQETQYF. DNA for the CDR3: TGTGCCAGCAGGAAGGTGGGGCAAGAGACCCAGTACTTC.

For the CDR3, the DNA is TGTGCCAGCAGTTACGACCGGGTACAAGAGACCCAGTACTTC. This codes for CASSYDRVQETQYF. The chain combines TRBV6-5 with TRBJ2-5; D gene ambiguous. With 2 bases removed from V and 2 bases from J, the gap between germline ends came to 9 bases. Germline V gene data show CDR1 as MNHEY and CDR2 as SVGAGI. The CDR3 extends over 14 amino acids.

The chain combines TRBV5-1 with TRBJ2-7, with 7 nucleotides matching TRBD1. Trimming cost V 4 bases and J 2 bases; bases outside gene matches: 9. Germline values: CDR1 SGHRS, CDR2 YFSETQ. The CDR3 length is 15 residues. The CDR3 bases are TGCGCCAGCAGCACGACCGGGACAGCAGCCTACGAGCAGTACTTC. Protein: CASSTTGTAAYEQYF.

A single count supports this clone. The chain is built from TRBV28 and TRBJ2-2; a weak D match, TRBD2 (6 bases). The V end was cut by 6 bases, the J end by 0 bases, with 14 bases between. CDR3 size: 16 residues. Germline V CDR1 and CDR2: MDHEN, SYDVKM. CDR3 amino acids: CASRSFGTPNTGELFF. The CDR3 bases are TGTGCCAGCAGATCTTTCGGGACTCCGAACACCGGGGAGCTGTTTTTT.

The genes are TRBV15 and TRBJ2-1; unclear D gene. V shed 1 base and J shed 6 bases, with 4 bases lying between them. This CDR3 has 12 amino acids. CDR1 is LNHNV, CDR2 YYDKDF, per germline (reference sequence). The CDR3 sequence is CATSRARNEQFF. Written as DNA, the CDR3 is TGTGCCACCAGCAGAGCCCGCAATGAGCAGTTCTTC. Full variable domain (missing parts from reference TRBV15 and TRBJ2-1): DAMVIQNPRYQVTQFGKPVTLSCSQTLNHNVMYWYQQKSSQAPKLLFHYYDKDFNNEADTPDNFQSRRPNTSFCFLDIRSPGLGDTAMYLCATSRARNEQFFGPGTRLTVL.

The count of this clone is one. The chain is built from TRBV6-6 and TRBJ1-3; 7 nucleotides line up with TRBD1. V was clipped by 4 bases and J by 8 bases; unmatched bases: 5. The CDR3 has 13 amino acids. The germline gives CDR1 MNHNY, CDR2 SVGAGI (reference sequence). The CDR3 reads CASSSRQGDTIYF. The CDR3 DNA follows: TGTGCCAGCAGTTCGCGACAGGGCGACACCATATATTTT.

CDR3 in amino acids: CASSLKVAGGTPYNEQFF. The CDR3 DNA follows: TGTGCCAGCAGCTTAAAGGTAGCGGGAGGTACTCCTTACAATGAGCAGTTCTTC. The chain recombines TRBV7-3 with TRBJ2-1; TRBD2 aligns across 10 bases. In germline, CDR1 is SGHTA, CDR2 FQGTGA. CDR3 length: 18 amino acids. The V segment lost 1 base and the J segment 4 bases; nucleotides outside the gene matches: 10.